This T cell receptor (beta chain) was identified in a study of CD8+ T cells in alopecia areata. For the study at large: Treatment of the treated patients consisted of oral tofacitinib, 5 to 10 mg twice daily.

Treatment in this sample: oral pan-JAK inhibitor, 5-10 mg twice daily. Peripheral blood and lesional scalp punch biopsies came from alopecia areata patients. In each case, RNA was isolated and then reverse transcribed into cDNA as the sequencing template. Repertoires were generated with immunoSEQ multiplex PCR, while TCRdb's copy carries only in-frame clones and drops some. Among approximately 200,000 clones listed, 50% to 60% were seen once. Comments on this clone: The sample carries other DNA sequences with the same CDR3.

CDR1 and CDR2 (germline): ENHRY, SYGVKD. The ends were cut back, 2 bases at V and 2 bases at J, with 9 bases in the middle. The CDR3 is 14 amino acids. The chain combines TRBV10-3 with TRBJ2-5; D perhaps matches TRBD2 (6 bases). This clonotype was sampled from a human donor with alopecia areata. This sample comprised CD4+ T cells sorted from blood, obtained at week 4, from a patient treated with tofacitinib. CDR3 region: CAISEGTFQETQYF. The DNA for the CDR3 is TGTGCCATCAGTGAGGGGACTTTTCAAGAGACCCAGTACTTC.